This T cell receptor (beta chain) was retrieved from a study of blood T cell repertoires in COVID-19 (dated by TCRdb to 2018 to 2020). Background on the whole study: The collaborator samples originated in the United States, Italy and Spain and spanned the acute and convalescent phases of COVID-19. The prospective study material was composed of cDNA or gDNA derived from T cells, B-cell-depleted T cells, or PBMCs. Subjects who had been exposed to COVID-19, were actively infected with it, or had recovered from it provided the deeply sampled blood TCRbeta repertoires that made up the dataset. The repertoires were released in a freely available public database meant as a resource for research on the immune response to SARS-CoV-2. The samples were drawn from two sources: the first 160 participants of the ongoing ImmuneRACE study, and 1,200 or so subjects contributed by 6 global collaborators. The sample metadata nearly always contained a de-identified subject ID, COVID-19 status, age in years and sex. HLA class I and class II types, where available, came from metadata supplied by the sample provider rather than from assay-based typing.

TCRbeta CDR3 regions were amplified from genomic DNA by means of the immunoSEQ Assay, a bias-controlled multiplex PCR. For the original study's pipeline: Within the assay, amplification of reference gene primers was used to estimate how many nucleated cells each sample contained. Sequence reads were collapsed and filtered to measure the absolute abundance of every unique TCRbeta CDR3 rearrangement. For each sample, productive Simpson clonality was calculated as the square root of Simpson's diversity index over productive rearrangements. TCRdb took this table from immuneACCESS and kept in-frame rearrangements with V and J called. Such tables lack part of the clones; where checked against another copy, unresolved V genes explain under half of the gap, and the rest is unexplained. V and J calls and clone size follow that table, whereas D and trimming were derived from the DNA. In this sample the table shows some 220,000 clones, 80% to 85% of which occur a single time. 5.2% of the sample lies in the top ten.

In Seattle, one collaborating source enrolled patients while the infection was active and tracked those patients longitudinally over the course of disease. Each collaborating institution followed its own protocols to collect whole blood in K2EDTA tubes. For TCRbeta analysis, collaborators shipped samples in one of three forms: frozen whole blood, isolated PBMCs, or DNA extracted from either of those sample types. Turning to this clone: Its antigen is still unknown. The sample holds no much larger clone one base away, and base qualities are not on file.

The study at large found these results: Clinical and demographic metadata were provided uncurated, with the amount varying by source and participant.

V was cut back by 0 bases and J by 7 bases, leaving a gap of 15 bases between them. The CDR3 goes from the cysteine to the phenylalanine over 15 residues. The read is trimmed to its CDR3 DNA, 45 bases read in frame from base 1. The germline V gene supplies CDR1 SGHVS and CDR2 FNYEAQ. The sequenced material came from peripheral blood. The chain employs TRBV7-6 and TRBJ1-2; too little of a D gene remains to name it. The TCR comes from a woman between 70 and 85 years old with COVID-19, enrolled during active disease. The bases are TGTGCCAGCAGCTTAGCGCCCGGCCGGGAGGGTGGCTACACCTTC. The encoded protein is CASSLAPGREGGYTF. With the portions outside the CDR3 filled from the reference TRBV7-6 and TRBJ1-2 genes, the complete variable region becomes GAGVSQSPRYKVTKRGQDVALRCDPISGHVSLYWYRQALGQGPEFLTYFNYEAQQDKSGLPNDRFSAERPEGSISTLTIQRTEQRDSAMYRCASSLAPGREGGYTFGSGTRLTVV.